Following are 19 T cell receptor beta chains from one sample sequenced in a study of T cell responses to AZD1222 COVID-19 vaccine. Produced via immunoSEQ multiplex PCR; TCRdb's table is partial and in-frame only. The data contain just under 75,000 clones, around 81% of them seen just once; the ten biggest clones take up 45% to 50%. The sample here was peripheral blood, taken 28 days after the second AZD1222 dose. All receptors derive from an adult who received the AZD1222 COVID-19 vaccine.

This clone showed up just once. This chain joins TRBV7-2 and TRBJ2-5; 11 bases match TRBD2. Germline-derived CDR1 and CDR2 are SGHTA and FQGNSA. Trimming at V came to 5 bases and at J to 3 bases, leaving 14 bases not matched to a gene. There are 18 residues in the CDR3. This CDR3 reads CASSHNVRLAGGEETQYF. CDR3 nucleotide sequence: TGTGCCAGCAGCCATAATGTGAGGCTAGCGGGAGGAGAAGAGACCCAGTACTTC. Based on the CDR3 plus reference TRBV7-2 and TRBJ2-5, the full variable domain is GAGVSQSPSNKVTEKGKDVELRCDPISGHTALYWYRQSLGQGLEFLIYFQGNSAPDKSGLPSDRFSAERTGGSVSTLTIQRTQQEDSAVYLCASSHNVRLAGGEETQYFGPGTRLLVL.

The rearrangement uses TRBV3-1 (or the pseudogene TRBV3-2) and TRBJ1-1; D is unclear. Looked up from germline, CDR1 is LGHDT and CDR2 is YNNKEL (reference sequence). The V end was cut by 5 bases, the J end by 1 base, with 8 bases between. This CDR3 spans 13 amino acids. CDR3 DNA sequence: TGTGCCAGCAGCGATACAGAGAACACTGAAGCTTTCTTT. Protein product: CASSDTENTEAFF.

This clone was seen a single time. The chain has TRBV24-1 and TRBJ2-1, with D perhaps matching TRBD1 (6 bases). The length of the CDR3 is 17 residues. Germline-derived CDR1 and CDR2 are KGHDR and SFDVKD. Between the trimmed V and J ends, which lost 2 bases and 4 bases, there was a span of 17 bases. The CDR3 sequence: CATSDSGNQGIYNEQFF. DNA for the CDR3: TGTGCCACCAGTGATTCGGGTAATCAGGGGATATACAATGAGCAGTTCTTC.

The chain joins TRBV5-4 to TRBJ2-1; possible D gene TRBD1, 5 bases. The CDR3 runs to 12 residues. Germline V gives CDR1 SGHNT, CDR2 YYREEE (reference sequence). The germline V and J ends were trimmed by 0 bases and 15 bases, with 13 bases remaining between them. CDR3 sequence: CASSLDSSTGFF. CDR3 in DNA: TGTGCCAGCAGCTTGGATAGCTCCACAGGGTTCTTC.

The count of this clone is one. J is TRBJ2-5 and V is TRBV7-9; weak D call: TRBD1 (6 bases). The V gene lost 5 bases and the J gene lost 0 bases, with 10 bases spanning the gap. This CDR3 region has 14 residues. Germline V gene data show CDR1 as SEHNR and CDR2 as FQNEAQ (reference sequence). The DNA of the CDR3 is TGTGCCAGCAGCCCTGACAGGCACCAAGAGACCCAGTACTTC. Translating gives CASSPDRHQETQYF.

The DNA for the CDR3 is TGTGCCAGCAGTTTAAGTTCCGGGGAGCTGTTTTTT. Translation: CASSLSSGELFF. The chain combines TRBV28 with TRBJ2-2; D ambiguous. V dropped 2 bases and J dropped 6 bases, with 4 bases sitting between them. In germline, CDR1 is MDHEN, CDR2 SYDVKM. The CDR3 totals 12 residues. Full variable domain (remainder filled in from reference TRBV28 and TRBJ2-2): DVKVTQSSRYLVKRTGEKVFLECVQDMDHENMFWYRQDPGLGLRLIYFSYDVKMKEKGDIPEGYSVSREKKERFSLILESASTNQTSMYLCASSLSSGELFFGEGSRLTVL.

This clone came up a few times. V usage is TRBV25-1 and J usage is TRBJ2-3, with unresolved D. Trimming removed 3 bases from V and 0 bases from J, with 16 bases in between. The CDR3 runs 17 residues. CDR1 and CDR2 from the germline V gene are MGHDK and SYGVNS. This CDR3 reads CASSDGPGGPSTDTQYF. In DNA, the CDR3 is TGTGCCAGCAGTGATGGTCCGGGCGGTCCAAGCACAGATACGCAGTATTTT.

The chain combines TRBV28 with TRBJ1-5; D perhaps matches TRBD1 (6 bases). The germline V gene has CDR1 MDHEN and CDR2 SYDVKM. The CDR3 covers 15 residues. Trimming left V 3 bases short and J 2 bases short, with 11 bases between. The CDR3 nucleotides read TGTGCCAGCAGTTTTCATCGACAGGGCAATCAGCCCCAGCATTTT. Protein product: CASSFHRQGNQPQHF.

This sequence joins TRBV2 and TRBJ2-1; possible D gene TRBD2, 5 bases. V gave up 8 bases and J gave up 0 bases, with 11 bases separating them. Per germline, CDR1 SNHLY and CDR2 FYNNEI. This CDR3 has 14 residues. The CDR3 region is CASHSVSSYNEQFF. For the CDR3, the DNA is TGTGCCAGCCATAGCGTAAGCTCCTACAATGAGCAGTTCTTC.

The chain recombines TRBV6-5 with TRBJ1-4; 7 bases align to TRBD1. This CDR3 is built from 11 residues. Germline-derived CDR1 and CDR2 are MNHEY and SVGAGI. V was pared by 4 bases and J by 14 bases, with 4 bases of the junction left unmatched. CDR3 protein: CASSSDRVLFF. CDR3 in DNA: TGTGCCAGCAGTTCCGACAGGGTTCTGTTTTTT.

This clone appeared once. The chain has TRBV6-5 and TRBJ1-6; D remains unclear. Germline V gene sequence: CDR1 MNHEY, CDR2 SVGAGI. CDR3 length equals 15 residues. V lost 0 bases to trimming and J lost 6 bases, with 9 bases between them. The CDR3 DNA reads as TGTGCCAGCAGTTACTCCGCGGCTTCTAATTCACCCCTCCACTTT. As protein: CASSYSAASNSPLHF.

This sequence joins TRBV28 and TRBJ2-3; D unresolved. From germline, CDR1 is MDHEN and CDR2 SYDVKM. Trimming cost V 6 bases and J 3 bases, with 16 bases left between them. The CDR3 is made up of 15 amino acids. Here the CDR3 DNA reads TGTGCCAGCAGACCCGGCTTTTCTGGGACAGATACGCAGTATTTT. Translation: CASRPGFSGTDTQYF.

The chain uses TRBV6-2 or TRBV6-3 and TRBJ2-3, with TRBD2 identical over 9 bases. Looked up from germline, CDR1 is MNHEY and CDR2 is SVGEGT. The V segment lost 5 bases and the J segment 0 bases; nucleotides outside the gene matches: 3. The CDR3 has 15 amino acids. CDR3 sequence (DNA): TGTGCCAGCAGTAAGAGCGGGGGGAGCACAGATACGCAGTATTTT. Its translation: CASSKSGGSTDTQYF.

This clone came up once. J is TRBJ1-5 and V is TRBV6-2 or TRBV6-3, with 8 bases matching TRBD1. Germline lookup yields CDR1 MNHEY and CDR2 SVGEGT. CDR3 length: 14 residues. J was trimmed by 5 bases and V by 6 bases; bases with no gene match: 6. CDR3 sequence reads: CASSQQGGHQPQHF. In DNA, the CDR3 is TGTGCCAGCAGCCAACAGGGGGGACATCAGCCCCAGCATTTT.

This rearrangement joins TRBV27 to TRBJ1-5; 8 bases agree with TRBD1. The CDR3 spans 15 residues. Germline V gene lookup returns CDR1 MNHEY and CDR2 SMNVEV (reference sequence). The J segment lost 2 bases and the V segment lost 7 bases, leaving 7 bases of the junction unmatched. The CDR3 is CASKPLTGGNQPQHF. In DNA, the CDR3 is TGTGCCAGCAAACCCCTGACAGGGGGCAATCAGCCCCAGCATTTT.

V gene TRBV5-5 combines with J gene TRBJ1-2; D is unclear. The V end was cut by 4 bases, the J end by 8 bases, with 12 bases between. Germline V CDR1 and CDR2: SGHKS, YYEKEE (reference sequence). There are 12 residues in the CDR3. The CDR3 spells CASSPLGSGYTF. The CDR3 DNA is TGTGCCAGCAGCCCCCTGGGGTCGGGCTACACCTTC.

The CDR3 here is CASTSTGSPSGYTF. The CDR3 bases are TGTGCCAGCACCTCAACGGGTTCCCCCTCTGGCTACACCTTC. The V and J genes are TRBV7-8 and TRBJ1-2, with D hard to call. The germline gives CDR1 SGHVS, CDR2 FQNEAQ. This CDR3 comprises 14 residues. V lost 7 bases and J 7 bases, leaving 19 bases between the germline ends.

Concerning this clone itself: At one end the junction does not follow the germline gene, possibly because of a read error. This sequence joins TRBV7-8 and TRBJ1-1, with D possibly being TRBD1 (6 bases). The germline gives CDR1 SGHVS, CDR2 FQNEAQ. The CDR3 spans 19 residues. The CDR3 DNA reads TGTGCCACCAGCGCAGATGGTGGAGGGGGTCTTCCTATGAACACTGAAGCTTTCTTT. This translates into CATSADGGGGLPMNTEAFF.

This clone appeared a few times. This chain uses TRBV19 with TRBJ1-1, with D perhaps matching TRBD1 (5 bases). Germline CDR1 LNHDA, CDR2 SQIVND (reference sequence). CDR3 length: 14 residues. Trimming left V 3 bases short and J 4 bases short, with 12 bases between. CDR3 protein: CASSISSGSTEAFF. The CDR3 DNA is TGTGCCAGTAGTATTTCCTCAGGGAGCACTGAAGCTTTCTTT.